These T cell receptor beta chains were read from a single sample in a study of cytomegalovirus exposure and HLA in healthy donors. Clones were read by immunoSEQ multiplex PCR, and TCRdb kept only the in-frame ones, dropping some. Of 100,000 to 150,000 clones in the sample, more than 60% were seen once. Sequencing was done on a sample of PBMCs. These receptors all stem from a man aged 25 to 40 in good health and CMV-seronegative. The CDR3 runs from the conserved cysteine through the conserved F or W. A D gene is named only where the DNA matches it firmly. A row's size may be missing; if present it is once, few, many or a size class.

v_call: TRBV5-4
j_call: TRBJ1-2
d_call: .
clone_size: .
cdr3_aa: CASSPSGEDYGYTF
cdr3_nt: TGTGCCAGCAGTCCCAGCGGGGAAGACTATGGCTACACCTTC

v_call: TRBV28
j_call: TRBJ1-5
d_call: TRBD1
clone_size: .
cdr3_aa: CASSYGQGAWQPQHF
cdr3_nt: TGTGCCAGCAGTTACGGACAGGGGGCGTGGCAGCCCCAGCATTTT

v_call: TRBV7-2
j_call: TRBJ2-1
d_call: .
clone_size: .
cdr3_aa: CASIAGTYNEQFF
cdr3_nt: TGTGCCAGCATCGCCGGGACTTACAATGAGCAGTTCTTC

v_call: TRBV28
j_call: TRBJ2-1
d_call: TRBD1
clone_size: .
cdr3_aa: CASSFGDSTYNEQFF
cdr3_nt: TGTGCCAGCAGTTTTGGGGACAGTACCTACAATGAGCAGTTCTTC

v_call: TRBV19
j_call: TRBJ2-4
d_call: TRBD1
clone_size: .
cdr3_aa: CASSIEGQGAGAKNIQYF
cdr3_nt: TGTGCCAGTAGTATAGAGGGACAGGGGGCTGGTGCCAAAAACATTCAGTACTTC

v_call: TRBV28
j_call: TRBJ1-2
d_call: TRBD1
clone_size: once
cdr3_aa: CASSLSNNRGQGYTF
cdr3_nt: TGTGCCAGCAGTTTATCGAACAACAGGGGGCAGGGCTACACCTTC

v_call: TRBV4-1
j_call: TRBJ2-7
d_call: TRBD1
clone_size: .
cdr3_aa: CASSQVTSGQGAEEQYF
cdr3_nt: TGCGCCAGCAGCCAAGTGACCTCGGGACAGGGGGCGGAGGAGCAGTACTTC

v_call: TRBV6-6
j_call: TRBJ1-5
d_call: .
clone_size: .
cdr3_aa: CASKGDDQPQHF
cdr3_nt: TGTGCCAGCAAGGGGGATGATCAGCCCCAGCATTTT

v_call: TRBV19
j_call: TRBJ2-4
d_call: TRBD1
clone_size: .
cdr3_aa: CASSIRASGGTKNIQYF
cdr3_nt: TGTGCCAGTAGTATTAGGGCCTCAGGGGGAACCAAAAACATTCAGTACTTC

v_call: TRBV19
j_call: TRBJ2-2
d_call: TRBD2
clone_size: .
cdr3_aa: CASCTWTSGGGRAGELFF
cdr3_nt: TGTGCCAGCTGTACTTGGACTAGCGGGGGGGGCCGGGCCGGGGAGCTGTTTTTT

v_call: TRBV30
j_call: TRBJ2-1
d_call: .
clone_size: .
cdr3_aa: CAWTFYNEQFF
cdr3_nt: TGTGCCTGGACATTTTACAATGAGCAGTTCTTC

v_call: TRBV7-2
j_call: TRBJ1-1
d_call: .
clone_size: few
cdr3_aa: CASSFVMGGTEAFF
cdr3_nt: TGTGCCAGCAGCTTCGTTATGGGGGGCACTGAAGCTTTCTTT

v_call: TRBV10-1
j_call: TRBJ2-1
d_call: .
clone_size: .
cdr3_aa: CASSESRLTPYNEQFF
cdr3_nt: TGCGCCAGCAGTGAGTCCCGACTAACCCCCTACAATGAGCAGTTCTTC

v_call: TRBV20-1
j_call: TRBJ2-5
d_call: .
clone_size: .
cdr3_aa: CSASKETQYF
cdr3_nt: TGCAGTGCTAGCAAAGAGACCCAGTACTTC

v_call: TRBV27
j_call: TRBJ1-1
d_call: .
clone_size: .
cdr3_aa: CASSFDGGRAEAFF
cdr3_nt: TGTGCCAGCAGTTTCGACGGTGGGCGGGCTGAAGCTTTCTTT

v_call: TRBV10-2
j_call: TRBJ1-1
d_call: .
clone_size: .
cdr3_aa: CASSLLNTEAFF
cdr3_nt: TGCGCCAGCAGTCTCCTGAACACTGAAGCTTTCTTT

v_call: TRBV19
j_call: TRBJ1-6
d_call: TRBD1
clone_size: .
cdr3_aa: CASSDRDRDQDSPLHF
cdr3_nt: TGTGCCAGTAGTGACCGGGACAGGGACCAGGATTCACCCCTCCACTTT

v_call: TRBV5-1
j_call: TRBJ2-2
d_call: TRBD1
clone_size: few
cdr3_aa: CASSFILTGTGLAGELFF
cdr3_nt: TGCGCCAGCAGCTTTATTCTTACCGGGACAGGGCTTGCCGGGGAGCTGTTTTTT

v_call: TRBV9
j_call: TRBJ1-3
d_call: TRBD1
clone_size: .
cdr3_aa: CASSLGGTGGNTIYF
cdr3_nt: TGTGCCAGCAGTTTAGGGGGCACGGGAGGAAACACCATATATTTT

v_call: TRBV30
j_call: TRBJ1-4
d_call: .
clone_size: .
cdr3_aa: CAWSVGQTTNEKLFF
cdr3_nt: TGTGCCTGGAGTGTGGGGCAGACAACTAATGAAAAACTGTTTTTT

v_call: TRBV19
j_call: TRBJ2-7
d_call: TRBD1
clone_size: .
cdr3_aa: CASSIGTGPYEQYF
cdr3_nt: TGTGCCAGTAGTATCGGGACAGGGCCCTACGAGCAGTACTTC

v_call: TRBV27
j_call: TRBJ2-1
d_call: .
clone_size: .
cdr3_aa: CANSLIWEPGMDEQFF
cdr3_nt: TGTGCCAACAGTTTAATTTGGGAGCCTGGGATGGATGAGCAGTTCTTC

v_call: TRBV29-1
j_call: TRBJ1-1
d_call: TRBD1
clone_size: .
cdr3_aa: CSVERLRTGVGLNTEAFF
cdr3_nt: TGCAGCGTTGAAAGGCTCAGGACAGGGGTGGGTCTGAACACTGAAGCTTTCTTT

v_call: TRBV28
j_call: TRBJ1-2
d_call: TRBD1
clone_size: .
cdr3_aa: CASSLGQGSFNYGYTF
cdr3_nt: TGTGCCAGCAGTCTCGGACAGGGTTCCTTTAACTATGGCTACACCTTC

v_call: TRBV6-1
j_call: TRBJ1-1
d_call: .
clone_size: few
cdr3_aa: CASSKQVWTEAFF
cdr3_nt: TGTGCCAGCAGTAAACAGGTTTGGACTGAAGCTTTCTTT

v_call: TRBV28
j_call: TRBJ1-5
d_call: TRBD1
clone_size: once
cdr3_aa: CASSLGQGVQPQHF
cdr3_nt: TGTGCCAGCAGTTTAGGCCAGGGGGTCCAGCCCCAGCATTTT

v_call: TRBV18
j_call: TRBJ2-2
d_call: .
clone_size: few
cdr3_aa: CASSPPSAGELFF
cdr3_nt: TGTGCCAGCTCACCACCCAGCGCCGGGGAGCTGTTTTTT

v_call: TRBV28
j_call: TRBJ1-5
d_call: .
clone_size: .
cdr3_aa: CASSLGGAGNQPQHF
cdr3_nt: TGTGCCAGCAGTTTAGGGGGGGCCGGCAATCAGCCCCAGCATTTT

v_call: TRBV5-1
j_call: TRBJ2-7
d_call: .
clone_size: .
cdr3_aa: CASSLPGLYEQYF
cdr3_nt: TGCGCCAGCAGCCTTCCGGGTCTTTACGAGCAGTACTTC

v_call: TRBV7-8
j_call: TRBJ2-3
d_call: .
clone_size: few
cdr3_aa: CASRELSTDTQYF
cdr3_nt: TGTGCCAGCAGAGAACTGAGCACAGATACGCAGTATTTT

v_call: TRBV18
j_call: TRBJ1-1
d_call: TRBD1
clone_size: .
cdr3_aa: CASSPRQGDTEAFF
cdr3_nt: TGTGCCAGCTCACCAAGACAGGGGGACACTGAAGCTTTCTTT

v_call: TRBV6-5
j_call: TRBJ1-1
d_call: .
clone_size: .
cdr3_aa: CASSYLGGNTEAFF
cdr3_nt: TGTGCCAGCAGTTACCTCGGGGGGAACACTGAAGCTTTCTTT

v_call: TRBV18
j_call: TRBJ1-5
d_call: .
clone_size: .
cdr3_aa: CASSPGGDQPQHF
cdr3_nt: TGTGCCAGCTCACCGGGGGGGGATCAGCCCCAGCATTTT

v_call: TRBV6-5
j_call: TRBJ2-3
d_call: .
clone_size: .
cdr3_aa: CASKSGDTQYF
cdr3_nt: TGTGCCAGCAAGAGCGGGGATACGCAGTATTTT

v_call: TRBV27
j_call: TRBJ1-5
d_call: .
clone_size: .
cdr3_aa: CASSHEGLGNQPQHF
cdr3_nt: TGTGCCAGCAGTCACGAGGGTTTGGGCAATCAGCCCCAGCATTTT

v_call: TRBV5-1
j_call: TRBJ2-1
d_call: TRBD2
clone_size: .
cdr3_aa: CASSPRLAGGRDNEQFF
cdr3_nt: TGCGCCAGCAGTCCGAGACTAGCGGGAGGGCGGGACAATGAGCAGTTCTTC

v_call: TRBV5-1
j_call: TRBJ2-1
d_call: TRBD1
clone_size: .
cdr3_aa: CASSLGQGSYNEQFF
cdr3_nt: TGCGCCAGCAGCTTGGGACAGGGTTCCTACAATGAGCAGTTCTTC

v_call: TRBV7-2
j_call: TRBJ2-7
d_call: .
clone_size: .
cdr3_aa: CASSPRLPYEQYF
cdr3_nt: TGTGCCAGCAGTCCGAGACTACCCTACGAGCAGTACTTC

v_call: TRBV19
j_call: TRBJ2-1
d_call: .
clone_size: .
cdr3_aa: CASSNYRSSYNEQFF
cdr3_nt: TGTGCCAGTAGTAACTACAGGAGCTCCTACAATGAGCAGTTCTTC

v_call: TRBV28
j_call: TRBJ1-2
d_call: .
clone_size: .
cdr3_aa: CASSPPQGNYGYTF
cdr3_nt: TGTGCCAGCAGCCCGCCGCAGGGTAACTATGGCTACACCTTC

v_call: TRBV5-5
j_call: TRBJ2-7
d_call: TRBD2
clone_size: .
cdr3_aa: CASSFTAGDSYEQYF
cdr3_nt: TGTGCCAGCAGCTTCACAGCGGGGGACTCCTACGAGCAGTACTTC

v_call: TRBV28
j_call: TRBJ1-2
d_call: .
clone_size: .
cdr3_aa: CASSFLEEPAYGYTF
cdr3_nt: TGTGCCAGCAGTTTTCTGGAGGAACCCGCCTATGGCTACACCTTC

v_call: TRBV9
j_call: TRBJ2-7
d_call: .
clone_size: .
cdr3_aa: CASSVGAGMFSEQYF
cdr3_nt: TGTGCCAGCAGCGTAGGGGCAGGGATGTTTTCCGAGCAGTACTTC

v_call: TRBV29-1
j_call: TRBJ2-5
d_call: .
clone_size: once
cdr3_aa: CSVVAPAETQYF
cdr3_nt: TGCAGCGTTGTGGCCCCCGCAGAGACCCAGTACTTC

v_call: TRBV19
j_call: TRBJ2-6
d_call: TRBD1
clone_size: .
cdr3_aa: CASSLGQGFSGANVLTF
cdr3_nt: TGTGCCAGTAGCTTGGGACAGGGATTCTCTGGGGCCAACGTCCTGACTTTC

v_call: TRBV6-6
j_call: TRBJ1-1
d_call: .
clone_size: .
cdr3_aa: CASSYPGLAPETEAFF
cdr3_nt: TGTGCCAGCAGTTATCCCGGACTCGCCCCTGAAACTGAAGCTTTCTTT

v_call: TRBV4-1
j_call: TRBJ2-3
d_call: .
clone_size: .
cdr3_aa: CASSQDAVQDTQYF
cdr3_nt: TGCGCCAGCAGCCAAGACGCAGTGCAAGATACGCAGTATTTT

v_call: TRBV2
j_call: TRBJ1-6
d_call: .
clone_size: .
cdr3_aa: CASSEGAGESPLHF
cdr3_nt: TGTGCCAGCAGTGAAGGGGCAGGGGAGTCACCCCTCCACTTT

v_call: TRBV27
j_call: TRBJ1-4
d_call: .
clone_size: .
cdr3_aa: CASSFGRGNEKLFF
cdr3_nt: TGTGCCAGCAGTTTCGGCAGGGGTAATGAAAAACTGTTTTTT

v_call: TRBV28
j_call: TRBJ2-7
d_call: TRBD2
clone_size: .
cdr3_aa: CAISRGAYEQYF
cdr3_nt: TGTGCCATTTCCCGGGGGGCCTACGAGCAGTACTTC

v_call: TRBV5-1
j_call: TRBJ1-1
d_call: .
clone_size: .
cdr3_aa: CASSLAGETEAFF
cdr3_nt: TGCGCCAGCAGCTTGGCCGGAGAAACTGAAGCTTTCTTT

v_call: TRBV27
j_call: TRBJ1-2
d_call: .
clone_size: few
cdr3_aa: CASRDHGTPSTGYTF
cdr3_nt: TGTGCCAGCAGGGATCACGGGACACCCTCAACTGGCTACACCTTC

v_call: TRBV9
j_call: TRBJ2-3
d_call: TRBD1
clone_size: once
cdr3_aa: CASSFRDRGLDTQYF
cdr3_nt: TGTGCCAGCAGCTTCCGGGACAGGGGGCTAGATACGCAGTATTTT

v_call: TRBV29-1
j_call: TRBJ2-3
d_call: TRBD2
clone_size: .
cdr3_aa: CSVPTSGSWYSTDTQYF
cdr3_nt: TGCAGCGTCCCCACTAGCGGGAGTTGGTATAGCACAGATACGCAGTATTTT

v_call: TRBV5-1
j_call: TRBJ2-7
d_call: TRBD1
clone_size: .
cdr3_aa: CASTTGTGGLEQYF
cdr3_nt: TGCGCCAGCACCACCGGGACAGGGGGCCTCGAGCAGTACTTC

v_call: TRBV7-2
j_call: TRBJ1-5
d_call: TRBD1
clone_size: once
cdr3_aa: CASSPNRGRGQPQHF
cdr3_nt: TGTGCCAGCAGCCCGAACAGGGGTAGGGGTCAGCCCCAGCATTTT

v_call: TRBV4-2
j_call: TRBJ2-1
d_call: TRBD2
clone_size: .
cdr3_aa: CASSQELGTSSYNEQFF
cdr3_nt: TGTGCCAGCAGCCAAGAATTAGGGACTAGTTCCTACAATGAGCAGTTCTTC

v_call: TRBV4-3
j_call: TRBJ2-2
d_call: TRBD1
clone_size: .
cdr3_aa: CASSQNSGTGAGELFF
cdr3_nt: TGCGCCAGCAGCCAAAATTCCGGGACAGGGGCCGGGGAGCTGTTTTTT

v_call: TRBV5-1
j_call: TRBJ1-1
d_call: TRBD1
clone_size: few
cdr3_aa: CASSLDTGGGEAFF
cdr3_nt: TGCGCCAGCAGCTTGGATACAGGGGGTGGTGAAGCTTTCTTT